Following are 23 T cell receptor beta chains from one sample sequenced in a study of blood T cells in healthy people across ages. A sample-barcoded 5' primer and a J-beta primer mix were used in a second PCR of roughly 6 to 11 cycles. One entry per CDR3 protein, called by TCRdb with MiXCR from the 5' RACE reads. Of around 620,000 distinct CDR3 sequences listed, approximately 27% were seen once; the top ten hold about 18%. The sequenced material came from blood. The receptors come from an older woman in good health.

V gene TRBV7-2 combines with J gene TRBJ2-1, with 14 nucleotides matching TRBD2. The assigned J gene may be wrong: the sequence end matches TRBJ2-5 better. Germline CDR1 and CDR2: SGHTA and FQGNSA. The CDR3 is 18 residues long. The CDR3 nucleotides are TGTGCCAGCAGCCCACCCACTTCGACTAGCGGGGGGGCAGAGACCCAGTACTTC. It encodes CASSPPTSTSGGAETQYF.

This clonotype was counted only a few times. V usage is TRBV7-3 and J usage is TRBJ1-1; no clear D. V was clipped by 4 bases and J by 4 bases, with 10 bases between them. CDR3 length: 13 residues. Germline V gives CDR1 SGHTA, CDR2 FQGTGA. The CDR3 DNA follows: TGTGCCAGCAGCTCCCGGACGGGCACTGAAGCTTTCTTT. Amino acids: CASSSRTGTEAFF. The whole variable domain, remainder taken from reference TRBV7-3 and TRBJ1-1, is GAGVSQTPSNKVTEKGKYVELRCDPISGHTALYWYRQSLGQGPEFLIYFQGTGAADDSGLPNDRFFAVRPEGSVSTLKIQRTERGDSAVYLCASSSRTGTEAFFGQGTRLTVV.

This clonotype appeared a few times. CDR3 amino acids: CASSQGPGGGQETQYF. Written as DNA, the CDR3 is TGCGCCAGCAGCCAAGGGCCAGGGGGCGGCCAAGAGACCCAGTACTTC. V is TRBV4-3 and J is TRBJ2-5, with 8 bases that match TRBD1. CDR1 is LGHNA and CDR2 is YSLEER in the germline V gene. This CDR3 is built from 16 residues. With 1 base clipped from V and 1 base from J, the junction kept 5 bases outside the gene matches.

This chain uses TRBV19 with TRBJ1-5; unclear D gene. V gave up 8 bases and J gave up 3 bases, with 14 bases separating them. From germline, CDR1 is LNHDA and CDR2 SQIVND (reference sequence). CDR3 length equals 14 residues. CDR3 nucleotide sequence: TGTGCCAGTTCAGTAGGAGACTACAATCAGCCCCAGCATTTT. Protein product: CASSVGDYNQPQHF.

The gene calls are TRBV9 and TRBJ2-5; 8 nucleotides line up with TRBD1. The CDR3 has 14 amino acids. Germline V gene lookup returns CDR1 SGDLS and CDR2 YYNGEE. V shed 4 bases and J 0 bases; nucleotides not matched to a gene: 2. The CDR3 coding sequence is TGTGCCAGCAGCCCGGGACAGGACCAAGAGACCCAGTACTTC. Translating gives CASSPGQDQETQYF.

This rearrangement joins TRBV6-6 to TRBJ1-1; 10 positions match TRBD1. The CDR3 runs 16 residues. V dropped 2 bases and J dropped 1; count of bases not matched to a gene: 4. Germline CDR1 and CDR2: MNHNY and SVGAGI (reference sequence). The CDR3 DNA follows: TGTGCCAGCAGTTACGGGACAGGGGCGGGGAACACTGAAGCTTTCTTT. Translating gives CASSYGTGAGNTEAFF.

This clonotype has just a few counts. The CDR3 nucleotides are TGCAGTGCTAGAGTCCCAGGGGGCCGAAGCTCCTACGAGCAGTACTTC. Residues: CSARVPGGRSSYEQYF. The chain links TRBV20-1 to TRBJ2-7, with 8 positions matching TRBD1. The germline gives CDR1 DFQATT, CDR2 SNEGSKA (reference sequence). J was trimmed by 0 bases and V by 1 base; bases with no gene match: 8. This CDR3 spans 16 amino acids.

The chain links TRBV7-9 to TRBJ2-5; D is tentatively TRBD1 or TRBD2 (5 bases each). Germline lookup yields CDR1 SEHNR and CDR2 FQNEAQ (reference sequence). V lost 1 base to trimming and J lost 2 bases, with 11 bases between them. CDR3 length: 15 residues. DNA for the CDR3: TGTGCCAGCAGCTTAGGGGGACGGATGCAAGAGACCCAGTACTTC. Its protein is CASSLGGRMQETQYF. The full variable domain, rest sourced from reference TRBV7-9 and TRBJ2-5, is DTGVSQNPRHKITKRGQNVTFRCDPISEHNRLYWYRQTLGQGPEFLTYFQNEAQLEKSRLLSDRFSAERPKGSFSTLEIQRTEQGDSAMYLCASSLGGRMQETQYFGPGTRLLVL.

This clonotype was counted only a few times. The V and J genes are TRBV5-1 and TRBJ2-5; D gene unclear. CDR1 is SGHRS, CDR2 YFSETQ, per germline. The CDR3 extends over 14 amino acids. The V and J ends lost 0 bases and 4 bases respectively, with 10 bases between them. CDR3: CASSLALKGETQYF. The CDR3 region has the DNA TGCGCCAGCAGCTTGGCCTTAAAGGGAGAGACCCAGTACTTC.

This clonotype has a handful of counts. J is TRBJ1-2 and V is TRBV14; the match to TRBD1 covers 10 bases. V trimming: 4 bases; J trimming: 6 bases; junction bases outside the gene matches: 5. In germline, CDR1 is SGHDN, CDR2 FVKESK. This CDR3 spans 14 amino acids. The DNA of the CDR3 is TGTGCCAGCAGCCGCCCCGGGACAGGGGATGGCTACACCTTC. This translates into CASSRPGTGDGYTF.

This clonotype was observed many times. This chain links TRBV5-6 with TRBJ2-7; weak D call: TRBD1 (5 bases). In germline, CDR1 is SGHDT, CDR2 YYEEEE. Trimming removed 2 bases at V and 3 bases at J, with 18 bases between. The CDR3 covers 16 residues. The CDR3 DNA is TGTGCCAGCAGCTTACCATCGACAGTACCCTTCTACGAGCAGTACTTC. This translates into CASSLPSTVPFYEQYF.

The gene calls are TRBV20-1 and TRBJ1-4; D unresolved. Germline-derived CDR1 and CDR2 are DFQATT and SNEGSKA (reference sequence). The CDR3 runs to 16 residues. V gave up 6 bases and J gave up 0 bases, with 17 bases separating them. The CDR3 DNA reads TGCAGTGCCTCCGGGAAGCCCGGTGCAACTAATGAAAAACTGTTTTTT. It specifies CSASGKPGATNEKLFF.

The chain employs TRBV5-1 and TRBJ2-7, with D perhaps matching TRBD1 (5 bases). Germline loops: CDR1 SGHRS, CDR2 YFSETQ. The CDR3 loop spans 15 amino acids. Trimming took 0 bases from V and 0 from J, leaving 10 bases between them. The CDR3 here is CASSLGYRSSYEQYF. The DNA for the CDR3 is TGCGCCAGCAGCTTGGGGTACAGGAGCTCCTACGAGCAGTACTTC.

This chain uses TRBV5-1 with TRBJ2-5, with unresolved D. Germline V gene data show CDR1 as SGHRS and CDR2 as YFSETQ. V was pared by 0 bases and J by 12 bases, with 12 bases between. The CDR3 is 12 amino acids. CDR3 nucleotides: TGCGCCAGCAGCTTGGATCCGGATTTTAAGTACTTC. This translates into CASSLDPDFKYF. The variable domain in full, with the rest retrieved from reference TRBV5-1 and TRBJ2-5, is KAGVTQTPRYLIKTRGQQVTLSCSPISGHRSVSWYQQTPGQGLQFLFEYFSETQRNKGNFPGRFSGRQFSNSRSEMNVSTLELGDSALYLCASSLDPDFKYFGPGTRLLVL.

The chain has TRBV5-1 and TRBJ2-5; D remains ambiguous. Germline V gene data show CDR1 as SGHRS and CDR2 as YFSETQ. The CDR3 totals 12 residues. Trimming cost V 4 bases and J 3 bases, with 7 bases left between them. CDR3 nucleotide sequence: TGCGCCAGCAGCGTCGATGAAGAGACCCAGTACTTC. It specifies CASSVDEETQYF.

The rearrangement joins TRBV20-1 to TRBJ2-1; D is perhaps TRBD2 (5 bases). This CDR3 is 13 amino acids long. Per the germline V gene, CDR1 is DFQATT and CDR2 is SNEGSKA (reference sequence). The germline V and J ends were trimmed by 0 bases and 8 bases, with 11 bases remaining between them. The chain's CDR3 is CSARESSRYEQFF. The CDR3 DNA sequence: TGCAGTGCTAGAGAATCTAGCAGGTATGAGCAGTTCTTC.

This clonotype was found a few times. The rearrangement uses TRBV5-1 and TRBJ2-5, with D possibly called TRBD1 or TRBD2 (5 bases each). The germline CDR1 and CDR2 sequences are SGHRS and YFSETQ. CDR3 size: 14 residues. Between the trimmed V and J ends, which lost 3 bases and 3 bases, there was a span of 12 bases. For the CDR3, the DNA is TGCGCCAGCAGCTCTACCGGGACCGAAGAGACCCAGTACTTC. This sequence encodes CASSSTGTEETQYF.

This clonotype was observed a few times. V usage is TRBV3-1 and J usage is TRBJ2-7; 10 bases match TRBD1. CDR3 length: 16 residues. The V gene end was trimmed by 1 base and the J gene end by 2 bases; junction bases not matched to a gene: 5. Germline CDR1 reads LGHDT; CDR2 reads YNNKEL (reference sequence). CDR3 sequence (DNA): TGTGCCAGCAGCCAAGTCATGGGACAGGGGCCCTACGAGCAGTACTTC. As protein: CASSQVMGQGPYEQYF.

Notes on this clonotype: Because it lacks the conserved phenylalanine or tryptophan at the end, this CDR3 is likely a read error. The chain is built from TRBV11-2 and TRBJ2-3; D call uncertain. Germline loops: CDR1 SGHAT, CDR2 FQNNGV. CDR3 length equals 11 residues. Trimming removed 5 bases from V and 5 bases from J, with 5 bases in between. CDR3 nucleotides: TGTGCCAGCAGCCTAGGAGATACGCAGTATTCT. Encoded protein: CASSLGDTQYS.

For this clonotype: A much larger clone differs by one base, so this may be a read error. Here the CDR3 reads CASSPIGTGPYGQYF. The CDR3 nucleotides read TGTGCCAGCAGCCCCATCGGGACGGGGCCCTACGGGCAGTACTTC. The V and J genes are TRBV4-2 and TRBJ2-5; perhaps D is TRBD1 or TRBD2 (5 bases each). Per the germline V gene, CDR1 is LGHNA and CDR2 is YNFKEQ. The CDR3 totals 15 residues. Trimming pared 4 bases from V and 11 bases from J, leaving 23 bases between.

This clonotype was picked up many times. The V gene is TRBV7-2, the J gene TRBJ2-5; the D is unclear. Trimming took off 5 bases at V and 1 base at J, with 14 bases between the two ends. The CDR3 contains 15 residues. Germline CDR1 reads SGHTA; CDR2 reads FQGNSA. CDR3 nucleotides: TGTGCCAGCAGCAAAATGTCCCAGACCCAAGAGACCCAGTACTTC. This encodes CASSKMSQTQETQYF.

The chain uses TRBV6-1 and TRBJ2-1; TRBD2 agrees at 7 bases. Trimming at V came to 4 bases and at J to 9 bases, leaving 9 bases not matched to a gene. CDR1 and CDR2 (germline): MNHNS, SASEGT. This CDR3 is 14 amino acids long. The CDR3 region has the DNA TGTGCCAGCAGTGCCGGACTAGAAACTGGTGAGCAGTTCTTC. Its protein product is CASSAGLETGEQFF.

V is TRBV5-1 and J is TRBJ2-1, with 11 bases that match TRBD2. The CDR3 has 16 residues. CDR1 is SGHRS and CDR2 is YFSETQ in the germline V gene. With V trimmed by 6 bases and J by 5 bases, 10 bases remained unmatched. CDR3 nucleotides: TGCGCCAGCACCTACCCTAGCGGGGGGACGAACAATGAGCAGTTCTTC. Residues: CASTYPSGGTNNEQFF.